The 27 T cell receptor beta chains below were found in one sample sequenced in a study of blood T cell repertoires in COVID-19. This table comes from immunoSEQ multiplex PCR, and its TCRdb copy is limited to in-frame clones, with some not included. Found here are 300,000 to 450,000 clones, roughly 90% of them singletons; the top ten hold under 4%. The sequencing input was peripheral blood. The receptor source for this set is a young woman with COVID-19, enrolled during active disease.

The CDR3 DNA follows: TGCGCCAGCAGCTTGGAAGGACTTACTGGAAACACCATATATTTT. This encodes CASSLEGLTGNTIYF. The rearrangement joins TRBV5-1 to TRBJ1-3, with D unclear. CDR3 length: 15 amino acids. The germline V gene has CDR1 SGHRS and CDR2 YFSETQ. The V and J ends lost 0 bases and 2 bases respectively, with 9 bases between them.

Here the CDR3 DNA reads TGTGCCAGCAGTTTCAAAACCGGGGAGCTGTTTTTT. Its translation: CASSFKTGELFF. The chain is built from TRBV27 and TRBJ2-2; D is ambiguous. V shed 3 bases and J shed 5 bases, with 4 bases lying between them. This CDR3 region has 12 residues. The germline V gene encodes CDR1 MNHEY and CDR2 SMNVEV (reference sequence).

The CDR3 nucleotides are TGTGCCAGCAGCCCTCTTTTTCCGGGGTTTGGTTACGAGCAGTACTTC. Its protein is CASSPLFPGFGYEQYF. The chain combines TRBV28 with TRBJ2-7; TRBD2 might be the D (5 bases). This CDR3 has 16 residues. Per germline, CDR1 MDHEN and CDR2 SYDVKM. Trimming removed 6 bases at V and 4 bases at J, with 22 bases between.

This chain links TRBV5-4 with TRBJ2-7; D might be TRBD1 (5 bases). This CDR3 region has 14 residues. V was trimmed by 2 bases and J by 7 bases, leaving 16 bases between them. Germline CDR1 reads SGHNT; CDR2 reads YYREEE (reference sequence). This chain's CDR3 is CASSLGHSIREQYF. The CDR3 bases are TGTGCCAGCAGCTTAGGACATTCCATAAGGGAGCAGTACTTC.

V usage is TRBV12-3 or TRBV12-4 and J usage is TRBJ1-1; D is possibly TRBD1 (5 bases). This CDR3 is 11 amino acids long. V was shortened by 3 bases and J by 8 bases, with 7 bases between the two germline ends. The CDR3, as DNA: TGTGCCAGCAGTTTGGGGGGGGAAGCTTTCTTT. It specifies CASSLGGEAFF.

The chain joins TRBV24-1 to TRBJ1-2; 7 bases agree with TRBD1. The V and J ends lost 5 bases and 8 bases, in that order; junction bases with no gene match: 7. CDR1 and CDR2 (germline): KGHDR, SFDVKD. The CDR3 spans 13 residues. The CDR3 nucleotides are TGTGCCACCAGTGCCTCTACAGGGGCCGGCTACACCTTC. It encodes CATSASTGAGYTF.

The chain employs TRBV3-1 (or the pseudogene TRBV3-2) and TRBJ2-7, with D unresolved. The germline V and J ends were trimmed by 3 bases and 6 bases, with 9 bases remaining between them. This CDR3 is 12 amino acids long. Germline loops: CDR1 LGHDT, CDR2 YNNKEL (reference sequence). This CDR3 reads CASSHSGFEQYF. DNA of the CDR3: TGTGCCAGCAGCCATTCCGGGTTCGAGCAGTACTTC.

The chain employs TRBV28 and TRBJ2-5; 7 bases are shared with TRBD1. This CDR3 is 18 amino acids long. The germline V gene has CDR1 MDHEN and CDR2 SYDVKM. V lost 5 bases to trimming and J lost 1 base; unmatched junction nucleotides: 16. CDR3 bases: TGTGCCAGCAGTCGCGCTTATCGGGGACAGAAGTCCCAAGAGACCCAGTACTTC. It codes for CASSRAYRGQKSQETQYF.

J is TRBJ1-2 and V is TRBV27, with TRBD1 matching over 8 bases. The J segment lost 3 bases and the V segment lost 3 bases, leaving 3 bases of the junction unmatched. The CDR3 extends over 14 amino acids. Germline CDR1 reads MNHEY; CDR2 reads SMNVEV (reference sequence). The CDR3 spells CASSLNRGDYGYTF. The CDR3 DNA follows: TGTGCCAGCAGTTTGAACAGGGGGGACTATGGCTACACCTTC.

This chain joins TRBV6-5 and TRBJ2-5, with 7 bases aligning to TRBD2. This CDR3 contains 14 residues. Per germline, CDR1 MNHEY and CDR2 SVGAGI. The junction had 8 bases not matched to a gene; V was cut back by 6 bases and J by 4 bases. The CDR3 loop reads CASSYGGSGETQYF. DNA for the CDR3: TGTGCCAGCAGCTACGGGGGGTCCGGAGAGACCCAGTACTTC.

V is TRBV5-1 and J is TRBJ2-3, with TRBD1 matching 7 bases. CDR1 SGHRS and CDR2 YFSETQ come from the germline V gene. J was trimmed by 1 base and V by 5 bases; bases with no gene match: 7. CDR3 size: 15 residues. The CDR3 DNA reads TGCGCCAGCAGTTTTACAGGACAGGGCACAGATACGCAGTATTTT. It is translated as CASSFTGQGTDTQYF.

CDR3 protein: CASSIGTGGVKLFF. In nucleotides, the CDR3 is TGCGCCAGCAGCATCGGGACAGGGGGTGTAAAACTGTTTTTT. The V gene is TRBV5-1, the J gene TRBJ1-4, with TRBD1 matching over 11 bases. This CDR3 comprises 14 residues. CDR1 and CDR2 (germline): SGHRS, YFSETQ. The J segment lost 10 bases and the V segment lost 4 bases, leaving 6 bases of the junction unmatched.

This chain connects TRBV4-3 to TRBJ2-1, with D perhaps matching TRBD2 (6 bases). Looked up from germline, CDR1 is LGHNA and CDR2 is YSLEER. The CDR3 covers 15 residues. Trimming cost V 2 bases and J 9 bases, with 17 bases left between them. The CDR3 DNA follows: TGCGCCAGCAGCCAAAGTTCTGGGTTCGGGGGTGAGCAGTTCTTC. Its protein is CASSQSSGFGGEQFF.

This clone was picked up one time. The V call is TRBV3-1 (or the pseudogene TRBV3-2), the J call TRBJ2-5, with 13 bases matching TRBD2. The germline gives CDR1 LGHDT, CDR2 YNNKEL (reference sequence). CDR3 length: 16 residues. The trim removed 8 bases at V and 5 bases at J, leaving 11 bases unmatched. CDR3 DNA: TGTGCCAGCCTCGCCGGGACTAGCGGGGTTTCCGAGACCCAGTACTTC. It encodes CASLAGTSGVSETQYF.

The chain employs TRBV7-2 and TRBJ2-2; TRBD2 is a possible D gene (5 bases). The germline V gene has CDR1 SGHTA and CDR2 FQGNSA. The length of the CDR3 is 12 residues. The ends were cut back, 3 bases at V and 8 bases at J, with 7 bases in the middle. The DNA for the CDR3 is TGTGCCAGCAGCTTTACTAGAGGGGAGCTGTTTTTT. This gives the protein CASSFTRGELFF.

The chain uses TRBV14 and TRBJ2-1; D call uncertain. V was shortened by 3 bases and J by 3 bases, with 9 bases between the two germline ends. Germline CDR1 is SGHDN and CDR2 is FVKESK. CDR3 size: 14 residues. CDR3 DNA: TGTGCCAGCAGCCAGAGCTCGGTCTACAATGAGCAGTTCTTC. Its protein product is CASSQSSVYNEQFF. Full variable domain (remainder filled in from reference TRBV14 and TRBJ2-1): EAGVTQFPSHSVIEKGQTVTLRCDPISGHDNLYWYRRVMGKEIKFLLHFVKESKQDESGMPNNRFLAERTGGTYSTLKVQPAELEDSGVYFCASSQSSVYNEQFFGPGTRLTVL.

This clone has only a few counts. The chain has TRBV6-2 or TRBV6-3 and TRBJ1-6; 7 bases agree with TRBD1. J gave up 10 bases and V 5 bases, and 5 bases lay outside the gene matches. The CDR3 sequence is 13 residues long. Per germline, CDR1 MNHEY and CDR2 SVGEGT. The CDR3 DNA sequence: TGTGCCAGCAGTGTACAGGGGTACTCACCCCTCCACTTT. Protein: CASSVQGYSPLHF.

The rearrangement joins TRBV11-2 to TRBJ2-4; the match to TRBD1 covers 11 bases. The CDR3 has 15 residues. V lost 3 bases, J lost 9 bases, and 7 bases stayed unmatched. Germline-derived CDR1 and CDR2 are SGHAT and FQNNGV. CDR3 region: CASSFHTGTGGIQYF. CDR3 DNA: TGTGCCAGCAGCTTCCACACCGGGACAGGGGGCATTCAGTACTTC.

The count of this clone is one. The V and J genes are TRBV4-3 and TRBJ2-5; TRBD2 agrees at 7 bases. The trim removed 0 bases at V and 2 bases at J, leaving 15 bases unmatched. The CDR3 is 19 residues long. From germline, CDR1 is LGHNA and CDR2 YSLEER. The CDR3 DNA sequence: TGCGCCAGCAGCCAAGAGTATGTCGAGTCGGGGGGTACTCAAGAGACCCAGTACTTC. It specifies CASSQEYVESGGTQETQYF.

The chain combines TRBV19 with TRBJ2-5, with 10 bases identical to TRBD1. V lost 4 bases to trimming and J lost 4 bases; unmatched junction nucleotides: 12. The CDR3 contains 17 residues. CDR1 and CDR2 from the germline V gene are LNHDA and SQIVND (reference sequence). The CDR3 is CASSRGTGAAGGETQYF. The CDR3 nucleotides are TGTGCCAGTAGTAGGGGGACAGGGGCCGCGGGGGGAGAGACCCAGTACTTC.

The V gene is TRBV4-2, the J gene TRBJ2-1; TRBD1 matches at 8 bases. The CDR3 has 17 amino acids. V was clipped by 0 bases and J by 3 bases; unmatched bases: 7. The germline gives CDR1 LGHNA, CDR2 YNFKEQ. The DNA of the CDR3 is TGTGCCAGCAGCCAAGATTGGGCAGGGGGCGGCTACAATGAGCAGTTCTTC. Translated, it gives CASSQDWAGGGYNEQFF.

The CDR3 DNA reads TGTGCCAGCAGTGTACGGAGGCAAGAGACCCAGTACTTC. It yields the protein CASSVRRQETQYF. The chain is built from TRBV2 and TRBJ2-5; D might be TRBD2 (5 bases). The CDR3 has 13 residues. V lost 4 bases to trimming and J lost 2 bases, with 8 bases between them. Per the germline V gene, CDR1 is SNHLY and CDR2 is FYNNEI. Full variable domain (rest looked up from reference TRBV2 and TRBJ2-5): EPEVTQTPSHQVTQMGQEVILRCVPISNHLYFYWYRQILGQKVEFLVSFYNNEISEKSEIFDDQFSVERPDGSNFTLKIRSTKLEDSAMYFCASSVRRQETQYFGPGTRLLVL.

The CDR3 sequence is CASSAGLLSGANVLTF. CDR3 sequence (DNA): TGTGCCAGCAGCGCGGGACTCCTCTCTGGGGCCAACGTCCTGACTTTC. The gene calls are TRBV6-4 and TRBJ2-6; TRBD2 might be the D (6 bases). Trimming removed 6 bases at V and 0 bases at J, with 12 bases between. CDR3 length equals 16 residues. CDR1 MRHNA and CDR2 SNTAGT come from the germline V gene.

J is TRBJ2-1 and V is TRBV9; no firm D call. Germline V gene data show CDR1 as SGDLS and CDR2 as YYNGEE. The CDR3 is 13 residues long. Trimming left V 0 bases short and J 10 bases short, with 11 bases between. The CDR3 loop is CASSVEQTREQFF. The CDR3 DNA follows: TGTGCCAGCAGCGTAGAGCAAACCCGGGAGCAGTTCTTC. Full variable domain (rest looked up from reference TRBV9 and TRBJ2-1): DSGVTQTPKHLITATGQRVTLRCSPRSGDLSVYWYQQSLDQGLQFLIQYYNGEERAKGNILERFSAQQFPDLHSELNLSSLELGDSALYFCASSVEQTREQFFGPGTRLTVL.

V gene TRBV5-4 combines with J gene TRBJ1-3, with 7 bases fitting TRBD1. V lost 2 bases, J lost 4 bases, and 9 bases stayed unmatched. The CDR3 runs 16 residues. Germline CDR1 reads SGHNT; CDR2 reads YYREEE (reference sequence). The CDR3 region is CASSLDPGGRGNTIYF. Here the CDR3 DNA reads TGTGCCAGCAGCTTAGACCCAGGGGGTAGAGGAAACACCATATATTTT.

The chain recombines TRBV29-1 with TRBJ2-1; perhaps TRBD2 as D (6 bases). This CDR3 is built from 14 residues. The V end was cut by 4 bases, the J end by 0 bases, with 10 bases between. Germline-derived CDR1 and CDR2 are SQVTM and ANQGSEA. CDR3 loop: CSVADGSSYNEQFF. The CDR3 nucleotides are TGCAGCGTTGCAGACGGGAGCTCCTACAATGAGCAGTTCTTC.

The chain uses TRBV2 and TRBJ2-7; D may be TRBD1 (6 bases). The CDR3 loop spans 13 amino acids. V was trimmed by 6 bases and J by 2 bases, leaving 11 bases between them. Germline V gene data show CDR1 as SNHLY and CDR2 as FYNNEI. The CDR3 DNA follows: TGTGCCAGCAGAGGGGACACCACCTACGAGCAGTACTTC. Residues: CASRGDTTYEQYF.